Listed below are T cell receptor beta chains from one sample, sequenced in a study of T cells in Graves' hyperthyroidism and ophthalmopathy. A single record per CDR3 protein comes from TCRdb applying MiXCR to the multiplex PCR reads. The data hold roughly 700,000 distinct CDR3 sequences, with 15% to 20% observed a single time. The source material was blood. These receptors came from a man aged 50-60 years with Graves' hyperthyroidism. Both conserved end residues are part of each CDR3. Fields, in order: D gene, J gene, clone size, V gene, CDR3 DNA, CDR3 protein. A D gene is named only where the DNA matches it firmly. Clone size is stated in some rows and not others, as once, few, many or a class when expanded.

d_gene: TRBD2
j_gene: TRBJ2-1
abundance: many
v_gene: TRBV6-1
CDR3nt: TGTGCCAGCAGTCCCCTAGCGGGAGAGCCCTCCAATGAGCAGTTCTTC
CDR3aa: CASSPLAGEPSNEQFF

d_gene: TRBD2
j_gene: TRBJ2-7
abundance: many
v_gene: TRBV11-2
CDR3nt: TGTGCCAGCAGCCCCATGGCCGGGACTAGCGGGTTGAGTGCCTACGAGCAGTACTTC
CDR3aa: CASSPMAGTSGLSAYEQYF

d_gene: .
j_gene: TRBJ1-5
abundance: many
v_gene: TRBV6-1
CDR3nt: TGTGCCATAGGGGGGACATCGGGCCAGCCCCAGCATTTT
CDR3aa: CAIGGTSGQPQHF

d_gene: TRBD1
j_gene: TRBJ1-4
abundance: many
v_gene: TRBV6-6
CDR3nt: TGTGCCAGCAGTTACACCCTAAAGACCGGGACAGATGAAAAACTGTTTTTT
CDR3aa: CASSYTLKTGTDEKLFF

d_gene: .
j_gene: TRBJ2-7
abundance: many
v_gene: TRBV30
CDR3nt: TGTGCCTTGGCCGACTGGGACGAGCAGTACTTC
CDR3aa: CALADWDEQYF

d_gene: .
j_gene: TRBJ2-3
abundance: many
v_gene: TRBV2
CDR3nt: TGTGCCAGCATATTCGATACGCAGTATTTT
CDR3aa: CASIFDTQYF

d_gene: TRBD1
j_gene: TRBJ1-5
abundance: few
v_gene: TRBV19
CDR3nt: TGTGCCAGTAGTATAGAGTACAGGGGGTATCAGCCCCAGCATTTT
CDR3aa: CASSIEYRGYQPQHF

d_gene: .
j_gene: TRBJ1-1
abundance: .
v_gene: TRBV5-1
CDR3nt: TGCGCCAGCACCCAACAGGGAGGGAACACTGAAGCTTTCTTT
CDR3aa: CASTQQGGNTEAFF

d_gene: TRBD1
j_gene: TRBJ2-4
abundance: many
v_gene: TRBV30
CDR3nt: TGTGCCTGGAGTGTAGCCCAGGGGGCAACTCAGTACTTC
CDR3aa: CAWSVAQGATQYF

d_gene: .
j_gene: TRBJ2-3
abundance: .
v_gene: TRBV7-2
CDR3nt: TGTGCCAGCAGCTTAGACCCAGGGGTGTGGACAGATACGCAGTATTTT
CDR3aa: CASSLDPGVWTDTQYF

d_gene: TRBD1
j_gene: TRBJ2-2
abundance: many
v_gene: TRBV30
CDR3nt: TGTGCCTGGAGCGCCCGGGACAGGGTATCCGGGGAGCTGTTTTTT
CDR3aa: CAWSARDRVSGELFF

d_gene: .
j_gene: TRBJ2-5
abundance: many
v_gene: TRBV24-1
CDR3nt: TGTGCCACCAGTGATGGGTCAGGCATGATTCAAGAGACCCAGTACTTC
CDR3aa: CATSDGSGMIQETQYF

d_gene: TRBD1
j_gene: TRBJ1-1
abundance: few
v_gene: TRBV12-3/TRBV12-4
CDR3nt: TGTGCCAGCAACCAGGACAGGGGGAACACTGAAGCTTTCTTT
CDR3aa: CASNQDRGNTEAFF

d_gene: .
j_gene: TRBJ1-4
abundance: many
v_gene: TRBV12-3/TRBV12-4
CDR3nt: TGTGCCAGCAAAGTGGCCGGGGCTTTGAGTGAAAAACTGTTTTTT
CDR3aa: CASKVAGALSEKLFF

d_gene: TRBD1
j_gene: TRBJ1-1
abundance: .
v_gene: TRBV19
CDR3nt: TGTGCCAGTAGTATCCAGGGGGATTTCGTCGGAGCTTTCTTT
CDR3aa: CASSIQGDFVGAFF

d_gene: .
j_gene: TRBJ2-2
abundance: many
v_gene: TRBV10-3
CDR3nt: TGTGCCATCAGTCGACAGGGAGGCGGGGAGCTGTTTTTT
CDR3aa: CAISRQGGGELFF

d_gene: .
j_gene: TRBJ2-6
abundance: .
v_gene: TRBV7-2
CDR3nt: TGTGCCAGCAGCTTATCATCGGTCTCTGGGGCCAACGTCCTGACTTTC
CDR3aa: CASSLSSVSGANVLTF

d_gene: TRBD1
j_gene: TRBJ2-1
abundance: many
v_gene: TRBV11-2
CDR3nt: TGTGCCAGCAGCATTACAGGGGACAATGAGCAGTTCTTC
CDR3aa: CASSITGDNEQFF

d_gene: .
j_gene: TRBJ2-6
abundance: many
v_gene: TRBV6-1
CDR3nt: TGTGCCAGCAGTCCTTACTCTGGGGCCAACGTCCTGACTTTC
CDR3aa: CASSPYSGANVLTF

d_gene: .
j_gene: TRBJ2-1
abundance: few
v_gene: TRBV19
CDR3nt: TGTGCCAGTAGTCGGACAAACTACAATGAGCAGTTCTTC
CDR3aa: CASSRTNYNEQFF

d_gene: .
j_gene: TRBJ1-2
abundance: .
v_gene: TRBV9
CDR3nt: TGTGCCAGCAGCGTAGGAGGGAATGGGCTCTATGGCTACACCTTC
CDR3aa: CASSVGGNGLYGYTF

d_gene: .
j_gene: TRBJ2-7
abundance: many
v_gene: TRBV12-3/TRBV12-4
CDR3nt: TGTGCCAGCAGTTCGGCCAGAAATGCCTACGAGCAGTACTTC
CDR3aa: CASSSARNAYEQYF

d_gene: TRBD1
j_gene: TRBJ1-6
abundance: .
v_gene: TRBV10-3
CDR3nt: TGTGCCAGCTCCGGGACAGGGGATTTCTCCTATAATTCACCCCTCCACTTT
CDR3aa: CASSGTGDFSYNSPLHF

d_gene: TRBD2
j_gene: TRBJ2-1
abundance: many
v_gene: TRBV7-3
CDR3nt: TGTGCCAGCAGCCGGGGACTAGCGGGAGACGAGCAGTTCTTC
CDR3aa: CASSRGLAGDEQFF

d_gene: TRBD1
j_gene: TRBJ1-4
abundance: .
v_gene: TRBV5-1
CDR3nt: TGCGCCAGCAGCTATAAGATAGAGGGACAGCTTAATGAAAAACTGTTTTTT
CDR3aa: CASSYKIEGQLNEKLFF

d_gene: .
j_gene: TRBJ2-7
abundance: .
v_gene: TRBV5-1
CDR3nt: TGCGCCAGCAGCTTGGTTGTACAGGTGGACGAGCAGTACTTC
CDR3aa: CASSLVVQVDEQYF

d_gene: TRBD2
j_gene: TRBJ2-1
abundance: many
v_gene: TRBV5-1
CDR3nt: TGCGCCAGCAGCTTAGGCGGGAGGGCCTCTGACAATGAGCAGTTCTTC
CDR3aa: CASSLGGRASDNEQFF

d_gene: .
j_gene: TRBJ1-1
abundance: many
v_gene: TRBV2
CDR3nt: TGTGCCAGCAGTGAAGAGTTCGGGAAAAAAGCTTTCTTT
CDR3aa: CASSEEFGKKAFF

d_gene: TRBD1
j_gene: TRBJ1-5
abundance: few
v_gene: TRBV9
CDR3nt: TGTGCCAGCAGCGTAGGACAGGGCGATCAGCCCCAGCATTTT
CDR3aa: CASSVGQGDQPQHF

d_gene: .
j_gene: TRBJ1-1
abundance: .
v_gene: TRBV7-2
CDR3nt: TGTGCCAGCAGCCCAACTCCGGGTAGCTCAACTGAAGCTTTCTTT
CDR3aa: CASSPTPGSSTEAFF

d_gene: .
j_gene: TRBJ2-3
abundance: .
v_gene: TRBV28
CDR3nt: TGTGCCAGCAGTTTGGCCAGGGAGGACACAGATACGCAGTATTTT
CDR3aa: CASSLAREDTDTQYF

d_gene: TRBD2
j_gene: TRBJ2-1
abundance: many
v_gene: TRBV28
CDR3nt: TGTGCCAGCAGTTTTAGCGGGGACTACAATGAGCAGTTCTTC
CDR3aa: CASSFSGDYNEQFF

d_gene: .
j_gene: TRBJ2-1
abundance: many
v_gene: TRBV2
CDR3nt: TGTGCCGGAACGGGACCGGGAGCGCTCTACAATGAGCAGTTCTTC
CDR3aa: CAGTGPGALYNEQFF

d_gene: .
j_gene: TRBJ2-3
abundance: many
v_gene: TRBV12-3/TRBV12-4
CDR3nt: TGTGCCAGCAGTTTCGAGGGGGGGACGCAGTATTTT
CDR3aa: CASSFEGGTQYF

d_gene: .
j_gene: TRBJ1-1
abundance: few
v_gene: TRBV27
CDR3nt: TGTGCCGGCAGTTTGACCGCCGACACTGAAGCTTTCTTT
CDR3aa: CAGSLTADTEAFF

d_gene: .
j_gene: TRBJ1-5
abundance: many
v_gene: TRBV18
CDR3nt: TGTGCCAGCTGGCGAGGGATGGGGGGAGATCAGCCCCAGCATTTT
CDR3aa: CASWRGMGGDQPQHF

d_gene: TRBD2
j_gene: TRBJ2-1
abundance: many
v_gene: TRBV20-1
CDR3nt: TGCAGTGCTAGGGCTAGCGGGAGCTATGAGCAGTTCTTC
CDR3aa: CSARASGSYEQFF

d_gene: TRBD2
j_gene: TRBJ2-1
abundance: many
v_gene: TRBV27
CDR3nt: TGTGCCAGCAGCTTGAATCTCGGGACTAGCTCCTACAATGAGCAGTTCTTC
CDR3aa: CASSLNLGTSSYNEQFF

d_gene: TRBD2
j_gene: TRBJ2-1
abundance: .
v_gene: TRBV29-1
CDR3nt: TGCAGCGTTGCTGGCCTAGCGGGGGCCTACAATGAGCAGTTCTTC
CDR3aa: CSVAGLAGAYNEQFF

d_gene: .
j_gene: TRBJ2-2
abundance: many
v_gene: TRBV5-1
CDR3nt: TGCGCCAGCAGCTTGGAGGCAGGCTTACAAACCGGGGAGCTGTTTTTT
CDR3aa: CASSLEAGLQTGELFF

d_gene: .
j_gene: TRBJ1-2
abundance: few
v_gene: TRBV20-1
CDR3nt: TGCAGTGCTAATGACCAGGGCCTATATGGCTACACCTTC
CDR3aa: CSANDQGLYGYTF

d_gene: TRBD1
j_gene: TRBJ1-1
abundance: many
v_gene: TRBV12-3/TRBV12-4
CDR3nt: TGTGCCAGCAGGGCAAGGACAGGGGGACACACTGAAGCTTTCTTT
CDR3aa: CASRARTGGHTEAFF

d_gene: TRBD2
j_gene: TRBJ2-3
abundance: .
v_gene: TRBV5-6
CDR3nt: TGTGCCAGCAGCTTGATAGCGGGGGCCCCATCTCCGCAGTATTTT
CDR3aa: CASSLIAGAPSPQYF

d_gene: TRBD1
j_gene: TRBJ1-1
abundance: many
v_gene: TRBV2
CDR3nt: TGTGCCAGCAGTGAAATGGGACAGGGTATGACTGAAGCTTTCTTT
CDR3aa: CASSEMGQGMTEAFF

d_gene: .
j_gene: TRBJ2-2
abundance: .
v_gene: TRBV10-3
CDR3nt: TGTGCCATCCGTTCCGGGGATGGGAACGGGGAGCTGTTTTTT
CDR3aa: CAIRSGDGNGELFF

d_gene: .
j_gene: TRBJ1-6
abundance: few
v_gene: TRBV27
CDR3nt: TGTGCCAGCACTCAGGGGTGGGGGAATTCACCCCTCCACTTT
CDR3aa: CASTQGWGNSPLHF

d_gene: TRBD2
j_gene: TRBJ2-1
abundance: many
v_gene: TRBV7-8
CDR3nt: TGTGCCAGCAGCTTAGTTTGGGACTACTCCTACAATGAGCAGTTCTTC
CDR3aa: CASSLVWDYSYNEQFF

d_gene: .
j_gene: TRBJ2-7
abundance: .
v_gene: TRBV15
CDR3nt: TGTGCCACCAGCAGAGAAGGGATCTCCTACGAGCAGTACTTC
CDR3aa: CATSREGISYEQYF

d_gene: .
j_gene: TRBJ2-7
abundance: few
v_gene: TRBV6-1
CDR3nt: TGTGCCAGCAGTGAAGGGGATTGGGCAGGGACCTACGAGCAGTACTTC
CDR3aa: CASSEGDWAGTYEQYF

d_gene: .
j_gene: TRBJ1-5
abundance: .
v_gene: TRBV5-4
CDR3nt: TGTGTCAGCAGCTGGACGGCGCTTGGGCCCCAGCATTTT
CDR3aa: CVSSWTALGPQHF

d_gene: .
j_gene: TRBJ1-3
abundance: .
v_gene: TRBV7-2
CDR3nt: TGTGCCAGCAGCCCCGGGGGGAGCTCTGGAAACACCATATATTTT
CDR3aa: CASSPGGSSGNTIYF

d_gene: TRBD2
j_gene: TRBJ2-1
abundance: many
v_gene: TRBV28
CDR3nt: TGTGCCAGCAGTTTACCCGGGACTAGAACCGAGCAGTTCTTC
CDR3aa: CASSLPGTRTEQFF

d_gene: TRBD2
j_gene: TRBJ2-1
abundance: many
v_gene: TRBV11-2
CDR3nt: TGTGCCAGCAGCTTAAGCCCGGGGGGGGGGTGGGATGAGCAGTTCTTC
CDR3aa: CASSLSPGGGWDEQFF

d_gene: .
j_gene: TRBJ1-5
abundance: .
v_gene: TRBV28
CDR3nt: TGTGCCAGCAGTCCGGAACAGAGCAATAGCAATCAGCCCCAGCATTTT
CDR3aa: CASSPEQSNSNQPQHF

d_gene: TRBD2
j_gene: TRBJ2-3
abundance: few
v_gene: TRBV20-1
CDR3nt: TGCAGTGCCGGACTAGCGGCAATGCTTTCCTACACAGATACGCAGTATTTT
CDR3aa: CSAGLAAMLSYTDTQYF